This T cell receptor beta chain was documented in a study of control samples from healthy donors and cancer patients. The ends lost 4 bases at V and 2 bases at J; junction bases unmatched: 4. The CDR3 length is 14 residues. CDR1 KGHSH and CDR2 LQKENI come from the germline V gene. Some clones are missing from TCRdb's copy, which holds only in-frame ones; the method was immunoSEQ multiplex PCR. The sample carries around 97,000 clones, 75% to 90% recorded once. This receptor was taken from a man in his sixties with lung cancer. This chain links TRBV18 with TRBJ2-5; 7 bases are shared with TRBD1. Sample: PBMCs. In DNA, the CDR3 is TGTGCCAGCTCACTAAACAGGGGACAAGAGACCCAGTACTTC. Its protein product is CASSLNRGQETQYF.